This TCR beta chain was documented in a study of somatic mutations in cytotoxic T cells in rheumatoid arthritis. Broader study findings: For about an eighth of the 65 patients, a single CD8+ clone accounted for more than 20% of CD8+ cells.

As for this clone: The antigen is undetermined.

The CDR3 is 16 amino acids. V was pared by 2 bases and J by 0 bases, with 13 bases between. Germline lookup yields CDR1 MNHNS and CDR2 SASEGT. CD4+ and CD8+ cells were isolated by positive magnetic bead selection, with purity checked by flow cytometry. Sequencing was performed with immunoSEQ multiplex PCR; in TCRdb, only in-frame clones are kept and a portion is missing. This sample has about 16,000 clones, with about 83% found just once. The sequenced sample was CD8+ T cells sorted from blood. The gene calls are TRBV6-1 and TRBJ1-2; D may be TRBD1 (6 bases). This TCR was recovered from an adult with rheumatoid arthritis. The CDR3 sequence is CASSEFRTDSNYGYTF. In DNA, the CDR3 is TGTGCCAGCAGTGAATTCAGGACAGATTCTAACTATGGCTACACCTTC.